The source of this T cell receptor (beta chain) is a study of cytomegalovirus exposure and HLA in healthy donors. The PCR ran on 60 Vbeta and 13 Jbeta primers. Sequencing was performed with immunoSEQ multiplex PCR; in TCRdb, only in-frame clones are kept and a portion is missing. The sample holds around 140,000 clones; 70% to 85% are singletons and the top ten take 1.4% to 1.5%. This clone was observed a handful of times. This TCR came from a man younger than 40 in good health and CMV-seropositive. The sample was PBMCs.

CDR3 sequence: CASSLQGQGNQPQHF. CDR3 nucleotides: TGCGCCAGCAGCTTGCAGGGACAGGGGAATCAGCCCCAGCATTTT. V and J are TRBV5-1 and TRBJ1-5; 10 bases match TRBD1. V was clipped by 1 base and J by 4 bases; unmatched bases: 2. This CDR3 comprises 15 residues. CDR1 and CDR2 from the germline V gene are SGHRS and YFSETQ. The full variable domain, its missing parts supplied by reference TRBV5-1 and TRBJ1-5, is KAGVTQTPRYLIKTRGQQVTLSCSPISGHRSVSWYQQTPGQGLQFLFEYFSETQRNKGNFPGRFSGRQFSNSRSEMNVSTLELGDSALYLCASSLQGQGNQPQHFGDGTRLSIL.